Sequencing of this T cell receptor beta chain was carried out in a study of CD8 T cells in Susac syndrome. Reverse transcription used about 0.45 to 1 ug RNA and random hexamers. Using its own MiXCR run on the immunoSEQ multiplex PCR reads, TCRdb lists one record per CDR3 protein. The data hold about 300,000 distinct CDR3 sequences, with 89% observed a single time. Trimming shortened V by 8 bases and J by 2 bases, and 13 bases separated the two germline ends. The CDR3 runs to 14 residues. CDR1 and CDR2 (germline): SNHLY, FYNNEI. The source is a human donor with multiple sclerosis. The sample comprised CD8+ T cells from PBMCs. The chain recombines TRBV2 with TRBJ2-1; D possibly corresponds to TRBD1 (6 bases). The CDR3 loop reads CASRGRDTYNEQFF. The CDR3 region has the DNA TGTGCCAGCCGAGGAAGGGACACCTACAATGAGCAGTTCTTC.